This entry concerns a single TCR beta chain. Participant reports of clinical history set cohort assignment. Resolution of symptoms, clearance, or two negative PCRs was present in recovered Cohort 3 donors. This record belongs to a study of blood T cell repertoires in COVID-19. Study as a whole: COVID-19 samples, acute and convalescent, were from the United States, Italy and Spain.

In the study's own analysis: For nucleated cells, counts were estimated from reference gene primer amplification. Profiled with immunoSEQ multiplex PCR; TCRdb holds only in-frame clones, not every one. That table gives V, J and clone size, and the DNA gave D and trimming. The table shows 250,000 to 350,000 clones, with 75% to 95% occurring only once. The CDR3 length is 17 residues. The trim removed 6 bases at V and 5 bases at J, leaving 16 bases unmatched. Germline V CDR1 and CDR2: MNHEY, SMNVEV (reference sequence). The sequenced sample was PBMCs or T cells enriched from blood (not recorded which). The chain recombines TRBV27 with TRBJ1-5; 7 positions agree with TRBD1. The clonotype originates from a woman aged 25 to 39 who had recovered from COVID-19. CDR3 residues: CASSALTGRKVHQPQHF. The CDR3 DNA sequence: TGTGCCAGCAGCGCTTTGACAGGGAGAAAAGTACATCAGCCCCAGCATTTT.